These 22 T cell receptor beta chains originate from one sample sequenced in a study of blood T cell repertoires in COVID-19. The repertoire was sequenced with immunoSEQ multiplex PCR; TCRdb's copy has only in-frame clones and lacks some. This table holds 220,000 or so clones, 82% found once. Sequencing was carried out using peripheral blood. The receptors shown here come from a woman at least 80 years old with COVID-19, enrolled during active disease.

The V gene is TRBV7-3, the J gene TRBJ2-7; possible D gene TRBD1, 6 bases. V lost 2 bases, J lost 3 bases, and 8 bases lay in between. The CDR3 covers 13 residues. CDR1 and CDR2 (germline): SGHTA, FQGTGA. CDR3 amino acids: CASSLYRDYEQYF. The CDR3 coding sequence is TGTGCCAGCAGCTTATACAGGGACTACGAGCAGTACTTC. Complete variable domain (other parts from reference TRBV7-3 and TRBJ2-7): GAGVSQTPSNKVTEKGKYVELRCDPISGHTALYWYRQSLGQGPEFLIYFQGTGAADDSGLPNDRFFAVRPEGSVSTLKIQRTERGDSAVYLCASSLYRDYEQYFGPGTRLTVT.

Here the CDR3 reads CAEDRVPTEAFF. The CDR3 nucleotides read TGTGCCGAGGACAGGGTACCCACTGAAGCTTTCTTT. The chain has TRBV7-9 and TRBJ1-1; TRBD1 matches 8 bases. CDR1 and CDR2 from the germline V gene are SEHNR and FQNEAQ (reference sequence). This CDR3 has 12 residues. Unmatched junction bases numbered 6, after V lost 11 bases and J lost 4 bases.

CDR3: CASSERAGYGYTF. The DNA of the CDR3 is TGTGCCAGCAGTGAGAGGGCAGGCTATGGCTACACCTTC. The rearrangement uses TRBV2 and TRBJ1-2, with no clear D. Germline-derived CDR1 and CDR2 are SNHLY and FYNNEI. V was clipped by 3 bases and J by 4 bases, with 9 bases between them. The CDR3 runs to 13 residues.

This clone was recorded a few times. The chain combines TRBV5-1 with TRBJ1-2; TRBD1 matches at 7 bases. After removal of 4 bases from V and 4 bases from J, the junction contained 7 bases not matched to a gene. CDR1 SGHRS and CDR2 YFSETQ come from the germline V gene. The CDR3 contains 14 residues. CDR3 loop: CASSVGQNIYGYTF. The DNA of the CDR3 is TGCGCCAGCAGCGTGGGACAGAACATCTATGGCTACACCTTC.

The chain joins TRBV9 to TRBJ2-2, with 16 bases lining up with TRBD2. The CDR3 sequence is 16 residues long. CDR1 is SGDLS, CDR2 YYNGEE, per germline. V gave up 6 bases and J gave up 6 bases; unmatched junction bases: 5. CDR3: CASTLGLAGGAGELFF. CDR3 nucleotide sequence: TGTGCCAGCACCCTGGGACTAGCGGGAGGGGCCGGGGAGCTGTTTTTT.

The chain links TRBV2 to TRBJ1-2; 7 bases are a match to TRBD1. Trimming at V came to 7 bases and at J to 2 bases, leaving 10 bases not matched to a gene. Germline CDR1 is SNHLY and CDR2 is FYNNEI. The length of the CDR3 is 15 residues. CDR3: CASTPDRWDNYGYTF. The CDR3 bases are TGTGCCAGCACCCCGGACAGGTGGGACAACTATGGCTACACCTTC.

The gene calls are TRBV3-1 (or the pseudogene TRBV3-2) and TRBJ2-1, with TRBD2 identical over 14 bases. The CDR3 is made up of 16 amino acids. Germline CDR1 LGHDT, CDR2 YNNKEL (reference sequence). V was pared by 7 bases and J by 7 bases, with 9 bases of the junction left unmatched. The CDR3 DNA reads as TGTGCCAGCACCGTACTAAGGACTAGCGGGAGGAATGAGCAGTTCTTC. Amino acid sequence: CASTVLRTSGRNEQFF.

The chain recombines TRBV7-9 with TRBJ1-6; 7 nucleotides match TRBD1. Trimming at V came to 6 bases and at J to 7 bases, leaving 9 bases not matched to a gene. Germline assignment: CDR1 SEHNR and CDR2 FQNEAQ (reference sequence). This CDR3 is 15 amino acids long. The CDR3 loop reads CASSRAGTVNSPLHF. In DNA, the CDR3 is TGTGCCAGCAGTAGGGCCGGGACAGTAAATTCACCCCTCCACTTT.

The V call is TRBV5-1, the J call TRBJ1-5; the D gene is possibly TRBD1 (5 bases). V gave up 0 bases and J gave up 11 bases, with 15 bases separating them. The CDR3 extends over 14 amino acids. Germline V lookup: CDR1 SGHRS, CDR2 YFSETQ. The CDR3 here is CASSLGERGGSQHF. The CDR3 region has the DNA TGCGCCAGCAGCTTGGGGGAGCGCGGGGGTTCCCAGCATTTT. The whole variable domain, remainder taken from reference TRBV5-1 and TRBJ1-5, is KAGVTQTPRYLIKTRGQQVTLSCSPISGHRSVSWYQQTPGQGLQFLFEYFSETQRNKGNFPGRFSGRQFSNSRSEMNVSTLELGDSALYLCASSLGERGGSQHFGDGTRLSIL.

The rearrangement uses TRBV5-4 and TRBJ2-2; D perhaps matches TRBD2 (6 bases). The CDR3 is 16 residues long. Germline V gives CDR1 SGHNT, CDR2 YYREEE (reference sequence). V shed 0 bases and J shed 1 base, with 10 bases lying between them. CDR3 amino acids: CASSLGGGQNTGELFF. The CDR3 DNA reads as TGTGCCAGCAGCTTGGGGGGAGGACAGAACACCGGGGAGCTGTTTTTT.

For the CDR3, the DNA is TGTGCCAGCAGTGAAGCTGCAGATTCCCCCGGGACTGGGGCTCTCTCTGGTCATTTT. Its translation is CASSEAADSPGTGALSGHF. The chain recombines TRBV2 with TRBJ1-5; D possibly corresponds to TRBD1 (5 bases). The V end was cut by 0 bases, the J end by 16 bases, with 34 bases between. This CDR3 has 19 amino acids. Per germline, CDR1 SNHLY and CDR2 FYNNEI.

In the case of this clone: Other DNA sequences in this sample translate to the same CDR3. V usage is TRBV18 and J usage is TRBJ1-5, with 7 nucleotides matching TRBD1. CDR1 and CDR2 from the germline V gene are KGHSH and LQKENI. With V trimmed by 2 bases and J by 5 bases, 0 bases remained unmatched. The CDR3 loop spans 13 amino acids. The CDR3 DNA sequence: TGTGCCAGCTCACCAGGGACAGATCAGCCCCAGCATTTT. It encodes CASSPGTDQPQHF.

This clone was detected a few times. This chain connects TRBV5-1 to TRBJ2-7; D unclear. CDR1 is SGHRS and CDR2 is YFSETQ in the germline V gene. V was clipped by 4 bases and J by 2 bases, with 10 bases between them. This CDR3 comprises 13 residues. CDR3 nucleotide sequence: TGCGCCAGCAGCCCCCAGAACCCCTACGAGCAGTACTTC. The encoded protein is CASSPQNPYEQYF.

This clone was seen a handful of times. CDR3 nucleotide sequence: TGCGCCAGCAGCGATGGCGGCGGAGCTTTCTTT. Translated: CASSDGGGAFF. This chain uses TRBV5-1 with TRBJ1-1; the D is unclear. Trimming pared 4 bases from V and 10 bases from J, leaving 11 bases between. Germline lookup yields CDR1 SGHRS and CDR2 YFSETQ. The CDR3 runs 11 residues.

The chain is built from TRBV3-1 (or the pseudogene TRBV3-2) and TRBJ1-1; D is unclear. The CDR3 has 14 residues. The germline gives CDR1 LGHDT, CDR2 YNNKEL (reference sequence). With 1 base removed from V and 7 bases from J, the gap between germline ends came to 13 bases. The CDR3, as DNA: TGTGCCAGCAGCCAAGTCGGAGGGCAAAGTGAAGCTTTCTTT. As protein: CASSQVGGQSEAFF.

This rearrangement joins TRBV10-2 to TRBJ2-1, with D perhaps TRBD1 (6 bases). This CDR3 has 12 amino acids. Trimming stripped 11 bases from V and 7 bases from J, with 15 bases between. Germline assignment: CDR1 WSHSY and CDR2 SAAADI. CDR3 region: CASQQGVNEQFF. CDR3 sequence (DNA): TGCGCCTCCCAACAGGGAGTAAATGAGCAGTTCTTC.

The V and J genes are TRBV5-6 and TRBJ2-6; the match to TRBD1 covers 7 bases. V was pared by 2 bases and J by 4 bases, with 15 bases of the junction left unmatched. This CDR3 is built from 19 residues. Germline CDR1 is SGHDT and CDR2 is YYEEEE. CDR3 DNA: TGTGCCAGCAGCTTCTTTTTGACAGGGTTAACTACGGGGGCCAACGTCCTGACTTTC. Encoded protein: CASSFFLTGLTTGANVLTF.

The J gene is TRBJ1-1, the V gene TRBV9, with 7 bases lining up with TRBD1. With V trimmed by 3 bases and J by 6 bases, 5 bases remained unmatched. The CDR3 has 13 amino acids. Germline values: CDR1 SGDLS, CDR2 YYNGEE. The CDR3 loop is CASSGGQLAEAFF. The CDR3 nucleotides read TGTGCCAGCAGCGGGGGACAGTTAGCTGAAGCTTTCTTT.

The rearrangement joins TRBV10-3 to TRBJ1-6, with D possibly matching TRBD1 (6 bases). Germline CDR1 and CDR2: ENHRY and SYGVKD. V lost 3 bases and J lost 3, with 15 bases in between. This CDR3 spans 17 amino acids. CDR3 loop: CAISESSGTFYNSPLHF. The CDR3 bases are TGTGCCATCAGTGAATCTTCAGGGACATTCTATAATTCACCCCTCCACTTT.

J is TRBJ2-6 and V is TRBV29-1, with D unresolved. V was pared by 3 bases and J by 4 bases, with 7 bases between. This CDR3 contains 13 residues. Germline values: CDR1 SQVTM, CDR2 ANQGSEA. CDR3 sequence: CSVDSSGANVLTF. CDR3 DNA sequence: TGCAGCGTTGACTCCTCCGGGGCCAACGTCCTGACTTTC.

The gene calls are TRBV5-1 and TRBJ2-5; TRBD2 aligns across 7 bases. The length of the CDR3 is 15 residues. Germline-derived CDR1 and CDR2 are SGHRS and YFSETQ. With V trimmed by 1 base and J by 5 bases, 8 bases remained unmatched. The CDR3 nucleotides read TGCGCCAGCAGCTTGAGGGGAGGGGCCAGGGAGACCCAGTACTTC. Protein sequence: CASSLRGGARETQYF.

The chain uses TRBV18 and TRBJ1-2, with 7 positions matching TRBD1. The CDR3 loop spans 15 amino acids. Trimming cost V 1 base and J 7 bases; bases outside gene matches: 9. Germline V CDR1 and CDR2: KGHSH, LQKENI. This CDR3 reads CASSPLRGPDLGYTF. In DNA form, the CDR3 reads TGTGCCAGCTCACCACTTAGGGGGCCAGACCTTGGCTACACCTTC.